Included here is one T cell receptor (beta chain) sequence, with context. The source of the sample is a study of cytomegalovirus exposure and HLA in healthy donors. Here immunoSEQ multiplex PCR was the method, and the copy in TCRdb shows in-frame clones only, minus some. Among tens of thousands of clones listed, around 94% were seen once. Sequences were obtained from PBMCs. This TCR was recovered from a man younger than 30 in good health and CMV-seronegative.

The CDR3 sequence is CASSPPGSNEQFF. In DNA form, the CDR3 reads TGTGCCAGCTCACCACCGGGCAGTAATGAGCAGTTCTTC. The J gene is TRBJ2-1, the V gene TRBV18, with D unclear. V was shortened by 0 bases and J by 7 bases, with 7 bases between the two germline ends. The germline CDR1 and CDR2 sequences are KGHSH and LQKENI. CDR3 length: 13 residues.